Below are 24 T cell receptor beta chains sequenced from a single sample in a study of PD-1 blockade in classical Hodgkin lymphoma (dated by TCRdb to the early 2020s). Library generation was performed with the immunoSEQ multiplex PCR assay. As stored in TCRdb, this immuneACCESS dataset retains in-frame rearrangements with V and J assigned. A fraction of the clones does not appear; measured against another copy, unresolved V genes explain less than half of the discrepancy, and the remainder lacks a known reason. The sample contains fewer than 14,000 clones, approximately 81% of them found a single time. In total, the top ten clones hold 2.5% to 4% of the sample. The time point label on this specimen signifies: cycle 4 day 1 (C4D1), after five to seven weeks of nivolumab. All trial patients had relapsed after autologous stem cell transplantation, with cohorts A, B and C differing in prior brentuximab vedotin exposure. A Miltenyi CD4+ T cell isolation kit was used for magnetic negative selection to purify CD4+ T cells from thawed PBMCs.

The input for sequencing was CD4+ T cells from blood, taken before the fourth cycle of nivolumab. The receptors were gathered from a human donor with classical Hodgkin lymphoma.

The chain uses TRBV28 and TRBJ2-5; 9 nucleotides match TRBD1. Judging by the DNA end, TRBJ2-7 fits better; the J call may be wrong. There are 15 residues in the CDR3. Per germline, CDR1 MDHEN and CDR2 SYDVKM. CDR3 region: CASSAPGQGLYEQYF. The CDR3 nucleotides read TGTGCCAGCAGTGCGCCGGGACAGGGACTCTACGAGCAGTACTTC.

The CDR3, as DNA: TGCGCCAGCAGCCTAATGTCCGGGACAGGAAACACAGATACGCAGTATTTT. Translating gives CASSLMSGTGNTDTQYF. This chain uses TRBV5-1 with TRBJ2-3; 8 bases are shared with TRBD1. V was clipped by 4 bases and J by 2 bases; unmatched bases: 12. Germline CDR1 and CDR2: SGHRS and YFSETQ. The CDR3 contains 17 residues.

The genes are TRBV18 and TRBJ2-5; 7 nucleotides match TRBD1. TRBJ2-7 explains the end of the DNA better; the J call may be wrong. This CDR3 has 16 residues. The V gene's germline CDR1 is KGHSH and CDR2 LQKENI. CDR3 nucleotide sequence: TGTGCCAGCTCACCAGGCCGGGCGGACAGGCCGCGCGAGCAGTACTTC. It yields the protein CASSPGRADRPREQYF.

V gene TRBV4-1 combines with J gene TRBJ1-2, with D perhaps matching TRBD1 (6 bases). This CDR3 spans 17 amino acids. Germline V gives CDR1 MGHRA, CDR2 YSYEKL. Trimming took off 4 bases at V and 5 bases at J, with 23 bases between the two ends. In DNA form, the CDR3 reads TGCGCCAGCAGCCTGAGGACAGACCCTAGTAACGATTATGGCTACACCTTC. Its translation: CASSLRTDPSNDYGYTF.

Written as DNA, the CDR3 is TGTGCCAGTAGTATAGGTCTACAGGGAAGTCAGCCCCAGCATTTT. Encoded protein: CASSIGLQGSQPQHF. This chain uses TRBV19 with TRBJ1-5; tentatively, D is TRBD1 (6 bases). This CDR3 has 15 amino acids. Germline CDR1 is LNHDA and CDR2 is SQIVND (reference sequence). V was pared by 1 base and J by 6 bases, with 13 bases between.

The chain uses TRBV5-4 and TRBJ1-5; tentatively, D is TRBD1 (5 bases). This CDR3 region has 13 residues. V was cut by 0 bases and J by 6 bases, with 7 bases left in between. CDR1 and CDR2 from the germline V gene are SGHNT and YYREEE (reference sequence). The CDR3 DNA reads TGTGCCAGCAGCTTGGCCGGGGGTCAGCCCCAGCATTTT. Translated, it gives CASSLAGGQPQHF.

The chain couples TRBV5-1 to TRBJ1-2; the D is unclear. The germline V gene has CDR1 SGHRS and CDR2 YFSETQ. This CDR3 has 14 residues. Between the trimmed V and J ends, which lost 4 bases and 2 bases, there was a span of 12 bases. DNA of the CDR3: TGCGCCAGCAGCAAGGGCTTGGCGAACTATGGCTACACCTTC. Encoded protein: CASSKGLANYGYTF.

This clone came up a few times. The J gene is TRBJ2-3, the V gene TRBV4-1, with D maybe TRBD1 (5 bases). The germline gives CDR1 MGHRA, CDR2 YSYEKL. The CDR3 sequence is 17 residues long. Trimming shortened V by 1 base and J by 2 bases, and 16 bases separated the two germline ends. The CDR3 sequence: CASSQGRLGQATDTQYF. CDR3 nucleotide sequence: TGCGCCAGCAGCCAAGGCCGGTTGGGGCAGGCCACAGATACGCAGTATTTT.

Turning to this clone: One junction end does not reproduce the germline sequence, and a read error may be involved. The chain uses TRBV28 and TRBJ1-1, with a possible D match to TRBD1 (5 bases). Germline V gene sequence: CDR1 MDHEN, CDR2 SYDVKM. The CDR3 has 13 amino acids. CDR3 nucleotide sequence: TGTGCCAGCATAGACAGTTTGAAGACTGAAGCTTTCTTT. It translates to CASIDSLKTEAFF.

This chain links TRBV7-9 with TRBJ2-5, with TRBD2 matching over 10 bases. Germline values: CDR1 SEHNR, CDR2 FQNEAQ (reference sequence). The CDR3 totals 15 residues. Losses at the gene ends were 6 bases for V and 5 bases for J; bases not matched to a gene: 9. This CDR3 is CASRSGLAFLETQYF. In nucleotides, the CDR3 is TGTGCCAGCAGGTCGGGACTAGCGTTCTTGGAGACCCAGTACTTC.

The J gene is TRBJ1-6, the V gene TRBV7-3, with 7 positions matching TRBD1. The germline gives CDR1 SGHTA, CDR2 FQGTGA. There are 16 residues in the CDR3. Losses at the gene ends were 5 bases for V and 9 bases for J; bases not matched to a gene: 13. CDR3 protein: CASSDTRQGLGSPLHF. CDR3 in DNA: TGTGCCAGCAGCGATACCCGACAGGGTTTGGGTTCACCCCTCCACTTT.

The rearrangement joins TRBV7-2 to TRBJ2-1; D is ambiguous. The V end was cut by 3 bases, the J end by 5 bases, with 14 bases between. Germline V gives CDR1 SGHTA, CDR2 FQGNSA. This CDR3 is built from 15 residues. The CDR3 DNA is TGTGCCAGCAGCTTGGGGATAAGCGCCGACAATGAGCAGTTCTTC. It codes for CASSLGISADNEQFF.

V and J are TRBV13 and TRBJ2-3; TRBD2 aligns across 8 bases. From germline, CDR1 is PRHDT and CDR2 FYEKMQ (reference sequence). The CDR3 spans 15 residues. The junction had 9 bases not matched to a gene; V was cut back by 6 bases and J by 4 bases. CDR3 DNA sequence: TGTGCCAGCAGATCGGGACTAGACCCCCCAGATACGCAGTATTTT. This encodes CASRSGLDPPDTQYF.

V is TRBV18 and J is TRBJ2-3; tentatively, D is TRBD2 (5 bases). CDR3 size: 14 residues. The germline gives CDR1 KGHSH, CDR2 LQKENI. Trimming removed 0 bases from V and 4 bases from J, with 8 bases in between. As DNA, the CDR3 is TGTGCCAGCTCACCACCGATCGGGGCAGATACGCAGTATTTT. As protein: CASSPPIGADTQYF.

The rearrangement uses TRBV5-5 and TRBJ1-2; no clear D gene. The CDR3 runs 14 residues. CDR1 is SGHKS, CDR2 YYEKEE, per germline (reference sequence). The V end lost 1 base, the J end lost 3 bases, and 10 bases lay between the germline ends. The CDR3: CASSLSTSDYGYTF. The CDR3, as DNA: TGTGCCAGCAGCTTGAGTACATCTGACTATGGCTACACCTTC.

This chain links TRBV5-5 with TRBJ2-3; TRBD2 matches at 7 bases. This CDR3 spans 15 amino acids. V was pared by 1 base and J by 4 bases, with 6 bases of the junction left unmatched. From germline, CDR1 is SGHKS and CDR2 YYEKEE (reference sequence). CDR3 DNA: TGTGCCAGCAGCTTGATGTCAGGGAGGGCAGATACGCAGTATTTT. Translating gives CASSLMSGRADTQYF.

The CDR3 bases are TGCGCCAGCAGCCAAGACGGGACTAGCGGGAGGAAGACCCAGTACTTC. Its translation is CASSQDGTSGRKTQYF. The chain joins TRBV4-1 to TRBJ2-5; 15 nucleotides agree with TRBD2. Germline loops: CDR1 MGHRA, CDR2 YSYEKL. The CDR3 spans 16 residues. The trim removed 0 bases at V and 6 bases at J, leaving 2 bases unmatched.

The rearrangement joins TRBV18 to TRBJ2-4, with D maybe TRBD1 (5 bases). Germline V gene sequence: CDR1 KGHSH, CDR2 LQKENI. With 3 bases removed from V and 2 bases from J, the gap between germline ends came to 17 bases. The CDR3 spans 17 residues. CDR3 in amino acids: CASSPQGSLLTKNIQYF. The CDR3, as DNA: TGTGCCAGCTCACCTCAGGGTTCCCTATTGACCAAAAACATTCAGTACTTC.

This chain links TRBV2 with TRBJ1-2; no firm D call. V was clipped by 1 base and J by 4 bases, with 7 bases between them. In germline, CDR1 is SNHLY, CDR2 FYNNEI. There are 13 residues in the CDR3. Written as DNA, the CDR3 is TGTGCCAGCAGTGAAGGTCAGAGCTATGGCTACACCTTC. As protein: CASSEGQSYGYTF.

J is TRBJ2-2 and V is TRBV28; 10 bases fit TRBD1. The CDR3 contains 17 residues. Germline V CDR1 and CDR2: MDHEN, SYDVKM. V trimming: 5 bases; J trimming: 6 bases; junction bases outside the gene matches: 12. This chain's CDR3 is CASSAPGQGRRSGELFF. CDR3 in DNA: TGTGCCAGCAGTGCGCCGGGACAGGGGCGGAGATCCGGGGAGCTGTTTTTT.

V and J are TRBV6-5 and TRBJ1-1; perhaps TRBD1 as D (5 bases). CDR3 length equals 14 residues. Germline CDR1 MNHEY, CDR2 SVGAGI. Trimming took 0 bases from V and 2 from J, leaving 7 bases between them. CDR3 DNA: TGTGCCAGCAGTTACTCCCAGGGAAACACTGAAGCTTTCTTT. It is translated as CASSYSQGNTEAFF.

The chain is built from TRBV6-6 and TRBJ2-7; a weak D match, TRBD1 (6 bases). Germline loops: CDR1 MNHNY, CDR2 SVGAGI (reference sequence). With 2 bases removed from V and 2 bases from J, the gap between germline ends came to 10 bases. This CDR3 has 14 amino acids. The CDR3 sequence is CASSYNRDPYEQYF. Written as DNA, the CDR3 is TGTGCCAGCAGTTACAACAGGGACCCCTACGAGCAGTACTTC.

This CDR3 reads CASSLGRWGADYGYTF. In nucleotides, the CDR3 is TGCGCCAGCAGCTTGGGTCGGTGGGGCGCTGACTATGGCTACACCTTC. The chain carries TRBV5-1 and TRBJ1-2; tentatively, D is TRBD1 (5 bases). V was cut by 0 bases and J by 3 bases, with 15 bases left in between. This CDR3 comprises 16 residues. CDR1 is SGHRS, CDR2 YFSETQ, per germline.

The genes are TRBV9 and TRBJ2-1; no reliable D call. V shed 4 bases and J shed 0 bases, with 11 bases lying between them. Per the germline V gene, CDR1 is SGDLS and CDR2 is YYNGEE. CDR3 length: 15 amino acids. CDR3 sequence (DNA): TGTGCCAGCAGCCCTCGACTTAGCTCCTACAATGAGCAGTTCTTC. Translated, it gives CASSPRLSSYNEQFF.